In its sample, the clone carrying this T cell receptor beta chain ranks as medium-sized. Its matching antigen is unknown. Germline V gives CDR1 SGHTA, CDR2 FQGNSA. Unmatched junction bases numbered 10, after V lost 5 bases and J lost 0 bases. This CDR3 has 17 residues. The data were obtained in a study of T cell responses to AZD1222 COVID-19 vaccine. Study at large: Recipients boosted at about 4 weeks or about 12 weeks are pooled. General observations from the study: Baseline serology detected seropositivity in only six AZD1222 recipients. Females made up more of the donors, who were largely white British, and clonal diversity may have come out too low. After two AZD1222 doses, spike-specific TCR breadth and depth rose versus day 0.

Repertoires were generated with immunoSEQ multiplex PCR, while TCRdb's copy carries only in-frame clones and drops some. Found here are some 64,000 clones, about 90% of them singletons; the top ten hold roughly a sixth. Sequenced material: peripheral blood, taken on day 0 of AZD1222 vaccination. The origin of this receptor is an adult in good health. The chain has TRBV7-2 and TRBJ1-1; 9 bases match TRBD1. The CDR3 DNA sequence: TGTGCCAGCAGCCCATTATGGACAGGGGTGATGAACACTGAAGCTTTCTTT. Translation gives CASSPLWTGVMNTEAFF.